This T cell receptor beta chain was profiled in a study of blood T cell repertoires in COVID-19. Germline V CDR1 and CDR2: SGHRS, YFSETQ. This CDR3 has 16 amino acids. J lost 10 bases, V lost 0 bases, and 5 bases had no gene match. Generated by immunoSEQ multiplex PCR, the TCRdb table keeps only in-frame clones and is missing some. Altogether roughly 250,000 clones are present, around four fifths being singletons, with the ten largest covering approximately 4%. This clonotype was sampled from a woman aged 40 to 50 with active or convalescent COVID-19. The sample consisted of peripheral blood. The chain employs TRBV5-1 and TRBJ2-1; 15 bases line up with TRBD2. The CDR3 region is CASSLGTSGGAYEQFF. CDR3 bases: TGCGCCAGCAGCTTGGGGACTAGCGGGGGGGCATACGAGCAGTTCTTC.